The count of the clone carrying this T cell receptor (beta chain) is one. Its antigen is as yet unknown. Produced via immunoSEQ multiplex PCR; TCRdb's table is partial and in-frame only. The sample has more than 8,500 clones, roughly 77% seen once; the top ten hold approximately 4.4%. This sample was included in a study of stem cell transplantation in POMP-related autoinflammatory disease. For the study at large: Pre-transplant patients had naive-skewed CD4+ T cells and few CD8+ T cells. The study, taken as a whole, reports: Patients with PRAID showed a restricted number of unique TRB V-J gene pairings. In patients with PRAID, every analyzed T-cell subset tended to show lower diversity and higher clonality.

Germline CDR1 SNHLY, CDR2 FYNNEI. After removal of 6 bases from V and 1 base from J, the junction contained 5 bases not matched to a gene. This CDR3 is built from 15 residues. The chain joins TRBV2 to TRBJ2-1; 8 positions match TRBD1. The sequencing used CD4+ T cells from PBMCs, collected after stem cell transplantation. This TCR was recovered from a human patient with POMP-related autoinflammation and immune dysregulation (PRAID). Some T cells may originate from the graft donor. The CDR3 region is CASRPDRASYNEQFF. DNA of the CDR3: TGTGCCAGCAGGCCGGACAGGGCTTCCTACAATGAGCAGTTCTTC.